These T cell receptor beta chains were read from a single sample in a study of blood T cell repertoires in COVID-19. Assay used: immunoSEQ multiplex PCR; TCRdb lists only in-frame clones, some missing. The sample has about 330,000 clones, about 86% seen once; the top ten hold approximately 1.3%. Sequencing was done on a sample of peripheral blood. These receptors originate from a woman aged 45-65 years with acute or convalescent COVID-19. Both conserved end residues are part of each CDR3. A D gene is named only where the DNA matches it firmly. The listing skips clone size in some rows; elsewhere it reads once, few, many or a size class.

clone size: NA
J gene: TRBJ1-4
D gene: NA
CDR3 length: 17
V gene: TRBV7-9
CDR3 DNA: TGTGCCAGCAGCTTTTCGTCAGGGATGGGGCCTAATGAAAAACTGTTTTTT
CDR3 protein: CASSFSSGMGPNEKLFF

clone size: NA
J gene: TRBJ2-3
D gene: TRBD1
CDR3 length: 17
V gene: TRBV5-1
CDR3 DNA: TGCGCCAGCAGCTCTCCGTTGGGACAGGGGGCTTCAGATACGCAGTATTTT
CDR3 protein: CASSSPLGQGASDTQYF

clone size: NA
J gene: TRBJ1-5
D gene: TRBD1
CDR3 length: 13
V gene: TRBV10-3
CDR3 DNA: TGTGCCATCAGCGGACAGGCGGATCAGCCCCAGCATTTT
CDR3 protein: CAISGQADQPQHF

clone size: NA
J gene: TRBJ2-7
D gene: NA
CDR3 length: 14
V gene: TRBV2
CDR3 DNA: TGTGCCAGCAGTGAAGCCGGCCAGGGCTACGAGCAGTACTTC
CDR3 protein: CASSEAGQGYEQYF

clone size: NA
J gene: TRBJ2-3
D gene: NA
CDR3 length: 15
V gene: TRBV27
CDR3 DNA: TGTGCCAGCAGTTTATCGCCGGGGGGCACAGATACGCAGTATTTT
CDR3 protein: CASSLSPGGTDTQYF

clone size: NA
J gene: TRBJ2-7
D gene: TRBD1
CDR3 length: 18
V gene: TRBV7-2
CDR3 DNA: TGTGCCAGCAGCGTCTCCGGGAGCACAGGGGGCTTCCCCTACGAGCAGTACTTC
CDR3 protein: CASSVSGSTGGFPYEQYF

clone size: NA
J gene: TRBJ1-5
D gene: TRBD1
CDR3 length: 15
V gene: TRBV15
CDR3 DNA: TGTGCCACCAGCAGGACAGGGTCCTCGGGTCAGCCCCAGCATTTT
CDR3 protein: CATSRTGSSGQPQHF

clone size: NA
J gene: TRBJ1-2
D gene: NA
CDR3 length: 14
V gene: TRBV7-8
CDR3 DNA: TGTGCCAGCAGCATCGGACAGACCCAAACTGGCTACACCTTC
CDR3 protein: CASSIGQTQTGYTF

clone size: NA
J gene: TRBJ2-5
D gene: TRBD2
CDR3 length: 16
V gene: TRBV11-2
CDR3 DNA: TGTGCCAGCAGCCTTTCACTAGCGGGAGCACAAGAGACCCAGTACTTC
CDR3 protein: CASSLSLAGAQETQYF

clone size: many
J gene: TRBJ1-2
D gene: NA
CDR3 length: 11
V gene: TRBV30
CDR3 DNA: TGTGCCTGGAGTAGCTTGTTAGGCTACACCTTC
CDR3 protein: CAWSSLLGYTF

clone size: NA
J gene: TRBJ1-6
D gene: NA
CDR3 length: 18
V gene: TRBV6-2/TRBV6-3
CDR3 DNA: TGTGCCAGCAGTTACCGCCGTTCTAACTACAGGACTAATTCACCCCTCCACTTT
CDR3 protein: CASSYRRSNYRTNSPLHF

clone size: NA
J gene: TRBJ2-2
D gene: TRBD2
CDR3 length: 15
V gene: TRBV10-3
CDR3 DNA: TGTGCCATCAGTGTACTAGCGGACTCAACCGGGGAGCTGTTTTTT
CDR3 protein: CAISVLADSTGELFF

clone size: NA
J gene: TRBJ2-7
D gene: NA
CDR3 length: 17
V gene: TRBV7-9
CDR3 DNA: TGTGCCAGCAGCTTCCTCAACTCAGGGGCAAGGTGGGACGAGCAGTACTTC
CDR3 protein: CASSFLNSGARWDEQYF

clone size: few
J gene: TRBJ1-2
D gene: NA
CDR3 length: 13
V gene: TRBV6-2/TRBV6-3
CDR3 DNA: TGTGCCAGCAGTAAAGGACAGAACTATGGCTACACCTTC
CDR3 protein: CASSKGQNYGYTF

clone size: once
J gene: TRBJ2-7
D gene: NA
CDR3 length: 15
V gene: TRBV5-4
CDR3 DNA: TGTGCCAGCAGCTTGGATGCGGCTAGCGCAGGCGAGCAGTACTTC
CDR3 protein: CASSLDAASAGEQYF

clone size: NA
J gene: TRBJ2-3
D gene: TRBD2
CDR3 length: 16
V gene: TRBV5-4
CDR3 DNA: TGTGCCAGCAGCTTTCCAAGCGGGAGGGACACAGATACGCAGTATTTT
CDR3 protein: CASSFPSGRDTDTQYF

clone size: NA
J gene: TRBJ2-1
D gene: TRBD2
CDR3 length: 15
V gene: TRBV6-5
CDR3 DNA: TGTGCCAGCAGTACCGGGACTAGCGGCTACAATGAGCAGTTCTTC
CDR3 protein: CASSTGTSGYNEQFF

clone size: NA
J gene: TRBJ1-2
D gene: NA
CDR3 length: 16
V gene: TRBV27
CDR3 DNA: TGTGCCAGCAGACGCCTGGGGGGGGAGGGAAGCTATGGCTACACCTTC
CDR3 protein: CASRRLGGEGSYGYTF

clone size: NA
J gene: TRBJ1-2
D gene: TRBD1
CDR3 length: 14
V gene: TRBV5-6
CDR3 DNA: TGTGCCAGCAGCTTGGTAGGACAGGACTATGGCTACACCTTC
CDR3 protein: CASSLVGQDYGYTF

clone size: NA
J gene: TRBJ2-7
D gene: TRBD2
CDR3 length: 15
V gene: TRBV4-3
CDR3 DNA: TGCGCCAGCAGCCAAGACGGACTAGCGGGAAACGAGCAGTACTTC
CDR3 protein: CASSQDGLAGNEQYF

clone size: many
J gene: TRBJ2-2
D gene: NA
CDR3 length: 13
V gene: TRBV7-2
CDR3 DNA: TGTGCCAGCAGCTCCACAGGTAGCGGGGAGCTGTTTTTT
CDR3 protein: CASSSTGSGELFF

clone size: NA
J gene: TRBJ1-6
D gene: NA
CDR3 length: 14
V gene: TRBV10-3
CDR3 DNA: TGTGCCATCAGTCGTCAGGGTGATAATTCACCCCTCCACTTT
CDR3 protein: CAISRQGDNSPLHF

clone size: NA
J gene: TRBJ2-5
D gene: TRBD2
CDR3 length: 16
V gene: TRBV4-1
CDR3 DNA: TGCGCCAGCAGCCAACCTATACTAGCGGGAGCAGAGACCCAGTACTTC
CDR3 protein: CASSQPILAGAETQYF

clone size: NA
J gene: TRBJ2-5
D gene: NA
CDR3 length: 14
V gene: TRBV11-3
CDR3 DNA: TGTGCCAGCAGCTTAGGCGGGTTCCAAGAGACCCAGTACTTC
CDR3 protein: CASSLGGFQETQYF

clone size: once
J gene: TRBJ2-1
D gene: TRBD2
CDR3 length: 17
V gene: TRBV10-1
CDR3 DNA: TGCGCCAGCAGTGGACTAGCGGGGGCCCCGGCCTACAATGAGCAGTTCTTC
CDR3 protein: CASSGLAGAPAYNEQFF

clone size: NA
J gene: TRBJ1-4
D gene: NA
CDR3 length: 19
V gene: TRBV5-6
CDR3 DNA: TGTGCCAGCAGCTTGGCCGTAAGTTCCAAAGGGGCAACTAATGAAAAACTGTTTTTT
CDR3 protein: CASSLAVSSKGATNEKLFF

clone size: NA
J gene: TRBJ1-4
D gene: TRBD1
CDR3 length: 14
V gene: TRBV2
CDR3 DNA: TGTGCCAGCACCCCGGGACAGCGGAATGAAAAACTGTTTTTT
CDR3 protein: CASTPGQRNEKLFF

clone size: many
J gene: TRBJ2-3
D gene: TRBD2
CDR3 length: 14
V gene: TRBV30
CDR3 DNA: TGTGCCTGGAGGGCCGGACTAGCGACAGATACGCAGTATTTT
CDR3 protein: CAWRAGLATDTQYF

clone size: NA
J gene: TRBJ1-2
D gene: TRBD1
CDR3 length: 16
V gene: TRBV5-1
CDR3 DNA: TGCGCCAGCAGCTTGTCGGGACAGGGGGCGCAGGGTGGCTACACCTTC
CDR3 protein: CASSLSGQGAQGGYTF

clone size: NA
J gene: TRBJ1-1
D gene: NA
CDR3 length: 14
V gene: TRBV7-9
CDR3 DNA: TGTGCCAGCAGCTTAGATTCGGGGTCGGCTGAAGCTTTCTTT
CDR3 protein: CASSLDSGSAEAFF

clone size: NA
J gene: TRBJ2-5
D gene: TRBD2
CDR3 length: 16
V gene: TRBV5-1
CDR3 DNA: TGCGCCAGCAGCGACGGGACTAGCGGGGGGCGGGAGACCCAGTACTTC
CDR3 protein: CASSDGTSGGRETQYF

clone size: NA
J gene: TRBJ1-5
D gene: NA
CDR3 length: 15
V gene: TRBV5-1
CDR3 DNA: TGCGCCAGCAGCTTGGATGGGGGCCGCAATCAGCCCCAGCATTTT
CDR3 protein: CASSLDGGRNQPQHF

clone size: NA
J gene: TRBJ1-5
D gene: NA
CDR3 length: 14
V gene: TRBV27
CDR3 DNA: TGTGCCAGCAGTTCCACAGATAGCAATCAGCCCCAGCATTTT
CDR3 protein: CASSSTDSNQPQHF

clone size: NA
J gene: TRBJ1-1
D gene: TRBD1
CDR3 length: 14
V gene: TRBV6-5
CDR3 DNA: TGTGCCAGCAAGGGGGACAGCCATAACACTGAAGCTTTCTTT
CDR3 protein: CASKGDSHNTEAFF

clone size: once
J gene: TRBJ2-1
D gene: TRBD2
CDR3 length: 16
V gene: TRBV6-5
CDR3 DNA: TGTGCCAGCAGTTTTGGGGGAGGCGGGAGGGCCACTGAGCAGTTCTTC
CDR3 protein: CASSFGGGGRATEQFF

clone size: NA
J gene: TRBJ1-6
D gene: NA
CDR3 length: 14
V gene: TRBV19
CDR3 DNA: TGTGCCAGTAGTAAGACAGACGGTGTAATACCCCTCCACTTT
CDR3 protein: CASSKTDGVIPLHF

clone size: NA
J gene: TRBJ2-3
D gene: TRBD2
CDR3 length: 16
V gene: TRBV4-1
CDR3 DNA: TGCGCCAGCAGCCAGGACCTAAGCGGGGGCACAGATACGCAGTATTTT
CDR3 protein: CASSQDLSGGTDTQYF